The 19 T cell receptor beta chains given below trace back to one sample, sequenced in a study of circulating and synovial CD4+ cells in juvenile arthritis. The table came from immunoSEQ multiplex PCR; TCRdb's copy has only in-frame clones and leaves some out. The table includes about 33,000 clones, more than 90% detected once. Material for sequencing was CD4+ T cells from blood. The receptors come from a human donor with juvenile idiopathic arthritis.

The chain uses TRBV28 and TRBJ2-7; no firm D call. Trimming shortened V by 2 bases and J by 4 bases, and 6 bases separated the two germline ends. The germline V gene has CDR1 MDHEN and CDR2 SYDVKM. This CDR3 contains 12 residues. In DNA form, the CDR3 reads TGTGCCAGCAGTTTAACTCTTTACGAGCAGTACTTC. It translates to CASSLTLYEQYF.

The rearrangement uses TRBV7-2 and TRBJ2-2; 9 bases are shared with TRBD1. This CDR3 spans 18 amino acids. CDR1 is SGHTA, CDR2 FQGNSA, per germline. V shed 1 base, J shed 2 bases, and the junction held 8 bases outside the gene matches. The CDR3 nucleotides are TGTGCCAGCAGCTTAGTTCGGACGGGACAGGGAAACACCGGGGAGCTGTTTTTT. Its translation is CASSLVRTGQGNTGELFF. Full variable domain (outside the CDR3, taken from reference TRBV7-2 and TRBJ2-2): GAGVSQSPSNKVTEKGKDVELRCDPISGHTALYWYRQSLGQGLEFLIYFQGNSAPDKSGLPSDRFSAERTGGSVSTLTIQRTQQEDSAVYLCASSLVRTGQGNTGELFFGEGSRLTVL.

This sequence joins TRBV5-1 and TRBJ2-3; 11 positions match TRBD2. The CDR3 loop spans 19 amino acids. In germline, CDR1 is SGHRS, CDR2 YFSETQ. The V and J ends lost 2 bases and 6 bases, in that order; junction bases with no gene match: 17. CDR3 sequence reads: CASSFYTSGRRTLHDTQYF. CDR3 DNA sequence: TGCGCCAGCAGCTTTTATACTAGCGGGAGAAGGACCCTTCATGATACGCAGTATTTT. Variable domain in full (rest from reference TRBV5-1 and TRBJ2-3): KAGVTQTPRYLIKTRGQQVTLSCSPISGHRSVSWYQQTPGQGLQFLFEYFSETQRNKGNFPGRFSGRQFSNSRSEMNVSTLELGDSALYLCASSFYTSGRRTLHDTQYFGPGTRLTVL.

The chain employs TRBV19 and TRBJ2-2, with D possibly matching TRBD2 (5 bases). The V gene's germline CDR1 is LNHDA and CDR2 SQIVND (reference sequence). Trimming stripped 6 bases from V and 1 base from J, with 15 bases between. The CDR3 loop spans 16 amino acids. Here the CDR3 reads CASRTYFSGNTGELFF. In DNA, the CDR3 is TGTGCCAGTAGGACCTACTTCAGCGGGAACACCGGGGAGCTGTTTTTT.

The chain links TRBV29-1 to TRBJ2-3; 8 positions agree with TRBD2. Per the germline V gene, CDR1 is SQVTM and CDR2 is ANQGSEA. The CDR3 extends over 17 amino acids. J gave up 4 bases and V 4 bases, and 16 bases lay outside the gene matches. Here the CDR3 DNA reads TGCAGCGTTGGCCCAGGGCCGGCGGGAGGTATCGCAGATACGCAGTATTTT. This sequence encodes CSVGPGPAGGIADTQYF.

The chain carries TRBV5-1 and TRBJ1-1; no firm D call. The CDR3 loop spans 11 amino acids. V was cut by 5 bases and J by 4 bases, with 6 bases left in between. Germline values: CDR1 SGHRS, CDR2 YFSETQ. CDR3 region: CASSSFTEAFF. Written as DNA, the CDR3 is TGCGCCAGCAGTTCCTTCACTGAAGCTTTCTTT.

This clone was seen only once. The chain is built from TRBV9 and TRBJ2-3, with TRBD1 as a possible D gene (7 bases). Germline-derived CDR1 and CDR2 are SGDLS and YYNGEE. This CDR3 region has 16 residues. The V and J ends lost 0 bases and 1 base respectively, with 12 bases between them. As DNA, the CDR3 is TGTGCCAGCAGCGTAGAGGAGGGGGCTGGCACAGATACGCAGTATTTT. Protein sequence: CASSVEEGAGTDTQYF.

The chain joins TRBV18 to TRBJ2-7; D possibly corresponds to TRBD2 (5 bases). Germline CDR1 reads KGHSH; CDR2 reads LQKENI. Trimming left V 2 bases short and J 3 bases short, with 17 bases between. This CDR3 is built from 16 residues. CDR3: CASSPEGLRTDYEQYF. The DNA of the CDR3 is TGTGCCAGCTCACCAGAAGGACTGAGGACCGACTACGAGCAGTACTTC. The full variable domain, with the rest looked up from reference TRBV18 and TRBJ2-7, is NAGVMQNPRHLVRRRGQEARLRCSPMKGHSHVYWYRQLPEEGLKFMVYLQKENIIDESGMPKERFSAEFPKEGPSILRIQQVVRGDSAAYFCASSPEGLRTDYEQYFGPGTRLTVT.

This chain uses TRBV5-1 with TRBJ2-7; 10 bases agree with TRBD1. In germline, CDR1 is SGHRS, CDR2 YFSETQ. Trimming at V came to 3 bases and at J to 0 bases, leaving 3 bases not matched to a gene. There are 15 residues in the CDR3. Here the CDR3 DNA reads TGCGCCAGCAGCTCGGGACAGGGGACCTCCTACGAGCAGTACTTC. It encodes CASSSGQGTSYEQYF.

CDR3 residues: CASSLRAGGPDTQYF. In DNA, the CDR3 is TGTGCCAGCAGCTTAAGAGCGGGAGGGCCAGATACGCAGTATTTT. The chain links TRBV7-3 to TRBJ2-3; 10 positions agree with TRBD2. Germline loops: CDR1 SGHTA, CDR2 FQGTGA. The V segment lost 1 base and the J segment 4 bases; nucleotides outside the gene matches: 2. The CDR3 loop spans 15 amino acids.

The V call is TRBV6-4, the J call TRBJ2-1, with D hard to call. The germline V gene has CDR1 MRHNA and CDR2 SNTAGT. The length of the CDR3 is 14 residues. V gave up 3 bases and J gave up 10 bases, with 16 bases separating them. CDR3 DNA sequence: TGTGCCAGCAGTGAAACAACGATTTCCCGCGAGCAGTTCTTC. Translated: CASSETTISREQFF.

The V gene is TRBV7-2, the J gene TRBJ1-2, with D tentatively TRBD1 (6 bases). With 3 bases removed from V and 4 bases from J, the gap between germline ends came to 9 bases. The CDR3 contains 13 residues. Germline V gives CDR1 SGHTA, CDR2 FQGNSA. CDR3 DNA sequence: TGTGCCAGCAGCTTGGGCAGGGGCTATGGCTACACCTTC. Translation: CASSLGRGYGYTF.

A few counts support this clone. The J gene is TRBJ2-7, the V gene TRBV7-9; 7 bases line up with TRBD2. J was trimmed by 1 base and V by 6 bases; bases with no gene match: 12. CDR3 length: 16 residues. Germline lookup yields CDR1 SEHNR and CDR2 FQNEAQ (reference sequence). Written as DNA, the CDR3 is TGTGCCAGCAGTCCCAGCGGGAACCTTCCATCCTACGAGCAGTACTTC. Translation: CASSPSGNLPSYEQYF.

This rearrangement joins TRBV29-1 to TRBJ1-3; maybe TRBD1 (6 bases). Trimming left V 4 bases short and J 2 bases short, with 9 bases between. CDR3 length equals 13 residues. Looked up from germline, CDR1 is SQVTM and CDR2 is ANQGSEA. The CDR3 region is CSVGEGAGNTIYF. CDR3 nucleotides: TGCAGCGTTGGTGAGGGGGCTGGAAACACCATATATTTT.

This chain uses TRBV6-5 with TRBJ2-5; D is possibly TRBD2 (6 bases). CDR1 and CDR2 (germline): MNHEY, SVGAGI. The CDR3 covers 14 residues. The ends were cut back, 5 bases at V and 3 bases at J, with 13 bases in the middle. CDR3 coding DNA: TGTGCCAGCAGTCCCGGGACTCGCAAAGAGACCCAGTACTTC. Amino acids: CASSPGTRKETQYF.

V is TRBV28 and J is TRBJ2-1, with TRBD1 as a possible D gene (5 bases). Trimming left V 7 bases short and J 7 bases short, with 5 bases between. CDR1 is MDHEN, CDR2 SYDVKM, per germline. CDR3 length equals 10 residues. The CDR3 is CASTGNEQFF. CDR3 nucleotide sequence: TGTGCCAGCACAGGGAATGAGCAGTTCTTC. Full variable domain (rest looked up from reference TRBV28 and TRBJ2-1): DVKVTQSSRYLVKRTGEKVFLECVQDMDHENMFWYRQDPGLGLRLIYFSYDVKMKEKGDIPEGYSVSREKKERFSLILESASTNQTSMYLCASTGNEQFFGPGTRLTVL.

The chain combines TRBV4-1 with TRBJ1-5; D not certain. Trimming took 2 bases from V and 0 from J, leaving 5 bases between them. The germline gives CDR1 MGHRA, CDR2 YSYEKL. The CDR3 totals 14 residues. Here the CDR3 reads CASSQRVSNQPQHF. The CDR3 region has the DNA TGCGCCAGCAGCCAAAGAGTTAGCAATCAGCCCCAGCATTTT.

The chain is built from TRBV6-5 and TRBJ2-3; D is possibly TRBD2 (7 bases). CDR3 length: 15 residues. V lost 6 bases and J 4 bases, leaving 17 bases between the germline ends. Germline V gene sequence: CDR1 MNHEY, CDR2 SVGAGI. The CDR3 loop reads CASRTRGGGSDTQYF. The DNA of the CDR3 is TGTGCCAGCAGGACTAGGGGGGGAGGCTCAGATACGCAGTATTTT.

This chain connects TRBV19 to TRBJ1-4, with TRBD1 as a possible D gene (5 bases). Germline values: CDR1 LNHDA, CDR2 SQIVND (reference sequence). The ends were cut back, 2 bases at V and 4 bases at J, with 14 bases in the middle. The CDR3 runs 16 residues. In DNA, the CDR3 is TGTGCCAGTAGTATAATGCCGGGACTGTATAATGAAAAACTGTTTTTT. It specifies CASSIMPGLYNEKLFF.